This entry lists 27 T cell receptor beta chains sequenced from one sample in a study of post-analysis software for immune sequencing data. Whole-study results and caveats: Four or five TRBV segments, TRBV5-6, TRBV5-1 and TRBV20-1 among them, were found more frequent in patients than controls.

Their recognized antigens are unknown. Libraries were made from TCR beta cDNA, and they carried unique molecular identifiers. TCRdb used MiXCR to reprocess the PCR reads, holding one entry per CDR3 protein. The sample lists 650,000 to 850,000 distinct CDR3 sequences; approximately 57% were seen once. Source material: blood. Every receptor here comes from a girl between 10 and 17 years old with multiple sclerosis.

This sequence joins TRBV7-9 and TRBJ2-3; weak D call: TRBD2 (5 bases). This CDR3 has 15 amino acids. Deletions cut 2 bases from V and 1 base from J, with 10 bases between. Germline assignment: CDR1 SEHNR and CDR2 FQNEAQ (reference sequence). Written as DNA, the CDR3 is TGTGCCAGCAGCTTAATTCGAGGGCGCACAGATACGCAGTATTTT. Amino acid sequence: CASSLIRGRTDTQYF.

The chain recombines TRBV5-1 with TRBJ2-6; possibly TRBD2 for D (6 bases). The V gene lost 5 bases and the J gene lost 3 bases, with 15 bases spanning the gap. Germline-derived CDR1 and CDR2 are SGHRS and YFSETQ. There are 16 residues in the CDR3. CDR3 sequence reads: CASSSGGASGANVLTF. Here the CDR3 DNA reads TGCGCCAGCAGTTCCGGGGGTGCGAGTGGGGCCAACGTCCTGACTTTC.

The rearrangement uses TRBV5-1 and TRBJ2-7, with D perhaps given as TRBD1 or TRBD2 (5 bases each). This CDR3 has 15 residues. Per germline, CDR1 SGHRS and CDR2 YFSETQ. The germline V and J ends were trimmed by 0 bases and 1 base, with 11 bases remaining between them. The CDR3 loop is CASSLGRDASYEQYF. In DNA, the CDR3 is TGCGCCAGCAGCTTGGGAAGGGACGCTTCCTACGAGCAGTACTTC.

V usage is TRBV20-1 and J usage is TRBJ2-7, with TRBD1 matching over 7 bases. CDR1 and CDR2 (germline): DFQATT, SNEGSKA (reference sequence). After removal of 5 bases from V and 3 bases from J, the junction contained 10 bases not matched to a gene. The CDR3 totals 14 residues. The CDR3 nucleotides are TGCAGTGCTTTACGGGACAGTTCAATCTACGAGCAGTACTTC. Translation: CSALRDSSIYEQYF.

The V gene is TRBV29-1, the J gene TRBJ1-1; possibly TRBD1 for D (6 bases). Germline V lookup: CDR1 SQVTM, CDR2 ANQGSEA. Trimming removed 7 bases from V and 4 bases from J, with 16 bases in between. The CDR3 spans 13 residues. CDR3 sequence: CSAMGGLVTEAFF. CDR3 bases: TGCAGCGCGATGGGGGGGCTCGTCACTGAAGCTTTCTTT.

The rearrangement uses TRBV2 and TRBJ2-3; perhaps TRBD1 as D (6 bases). CDR3 size: 16 residues. Germline-derived CDR1 and CDR2 are SNHLY and FYNNEI. The V gene lost 4 bases and the J gene lost 0 bases, with 14 bases spanning the gap. CDR3 in amino acids: CASSAQGSFSTDTQYF. The CDR3 DNA reads TGTGCCAGCAGTGCACAGGGAAGCTTCAGCACAGATACGCAGTATTTT.

This clonotype was recorded a few times. The V gene is TRBV7-9, the J gene TRBJ2-5; 7 positions agree with TRBD1. V gave up 4 bases and J gave up 2 bases; unmatched junction bases: 7. This CDR3 is built from 15 residues. CDR1 is SEHNR, CDR2 FQNEAQ, per germline (reference sequence). CDR3 sequence: CASSSPGQRQETQYF. The CDR3 region has the DNA TGTGCCAGCAGCTCACCGGGACAGAGACAAGAGACCCAGTACTTC.

The chain uses TRBV10-3 and TRBJ1-2; D gene uncertain. The V end was cut by 3 bases, the J end by 4 bases, with 12 bases between. The germline CDR1 and CDR2 sequences are ENHRY and SYGVKD. There are 14 residues in the CDR3. CDR3 nucleotides: TGTGCCATCAGTGACCAGTCAGATTTCTATGGCTACACCTTC. Its translation is CAISDQSDFYGYTF.

This clonotype was observed a single time. J is TRBJ1-2 and V is TRBV12-3 or TRBV12-4; D remains unclear. The V end lost 5 bases, the J end lost 4 bases, and 14 bases lay between the germline ends. This CDR3 has 14 residues. CDR3 sequence reads: CASSPSEGGYGYTF. The DNA for the CDR3 is TGTGCCAGCAGTCCGTCCGAAGGAGGCTATGGCTACACCTTC.

The sample holds a few counts of this clonotype. The chain has TRBV7-9 and TRBJ2-1; 7 nucleotides agree with TRBD2. The CDR3 consists of 17 residues. Germline CDR1 is SEHNR and CDR2 is FQNEAQ (reference sequence). Losses at the gene ends were 7 bases for V and 2 bases for J; bases not matched to a gene: 14. CDR3 region: CASTARVGEGPYNEQFF. CDR3 DNA sequence: TGTGCCAGCACCGCCCGAGTAGGGGAGGGCCCCTACAATGAGCAGTTCTTC.

The chain joins TRBV20-1 to TRBJ1-5; D might be TRBD1 (6 bases). Germline CDR1 reads DFQATT; CDR2 reads SNEGSKA (reference sequence). The V and J ends lost 1 base and 0 bases respectively, with 16 bases between them. This CDR3 contains 17 residues. In nucleotides, the CDR3 is TGCAGTGCTAGAGGGAGGTCAGGGGTTAATAGCAATCAGCCCCAGCATTTT. Translating gives CSARGRSGVNSNQPQHF.

The V and J genes are TRBV2 and TRBJ2-5; the D is unclear. V lost 2 bases to trimming and J lost 11 bases, with 18 bases between them. The CDR3 totals 14 residues. CDR1 is SNHLY and CDR2 is FYNNEI in the germline V gene. The CDR3 region has the DNA TGTGCCAGCAGTGAAAGGCGCCTAGTTGGAGAGCAGTACTTC. Amino acid sequence: CASSERRLVGEQYF. The complete variable domain, with remaining parts taken from reference TRBV2 and TRBJ2-5, reads EPEVTQTPSHQVTQMGQEVILRCVPISNHLYFYWYRQILGQKVEFLVSFYNNEISEKSEIFDDQFSVERPDGSNFTLKIRSTKLEDSAMYFCASSERRLVGEQYFGPGTRLLVL.

V and J are TRBV20-1 and TRBJ2-5; no reliable D call. V lost 1 base to trimming and J lost 11 bases, with 14 bases between them. This CDR3 contains 12 residues. Germline CDR1 is DFQATT and CDR2 is SNEGSKA (reference sequence). The CDR3 DNA reads as TGCAGTGCTAGAGTTGTGCCCTACAAGCAGTACTTC. Protein sequence: CSARVVPYKQYF.

The chain employs TRBV20-1 and TRBJ2-7, with 8 bases that match TRBD2. There are 16 residues in the CDR3. The germline CDR1 and CDR2 sequences are DFQATT and SNEGSKA (reference sequence). V was clipped by 5 bases and J by 1 base; unmatched bases: 13. CDR3 residues: CSADGEPAGVSYEQYF. The CDR3, as DNA: TGCAGTGCTGACGGGGAACCAGCGGGGGTTTCCTACGAGCAGTACTTC.

The rearrangement links TRBV20-1 to TRBJ2-4, with 8 bases matching TRBD1. The J call is doubtful: the DNA matches TRBJ2-7 better. This CDR3 contains 16 residues. The germline V gene has CDR1 DFQATT and CDR2 SNEGSKA (reference sequence). CDR3 nucleotide sequence: TGCAGTGCTATCAACTGCCAAGGACAGGGCTACTACGAGCAGTACTTC. It specifies CSAINCQGQGYYEQYF.

The chain carries TRBV5-1 and TRBJ1-2; D gene uncertain. CDR3 length: 15 residues. Deletions cut 5 bases from V and 1 base from J, with 15 bases between. CDR1 SGHRS and CDR2 YFSETQ come from the germline V gene. As DNA, the CDR3 is TGCGCCAGCAGTCCTCTCAGCTTAAGTAACTATGGCTACACCTTC. It specifies CASSPLSLSNYGYTF.

In its sample, this clonotype was seen a few times. The rearrangement links TRBV7-2 to TRBJ2-1; D is perhaps TRBD1 or TRBD2 (5 bases each). The length of the CDR3 is 13 residues. The germline V gene encodes CDR1 SGHTA and CDR2 FQGNSA. V lost 4 bases, J lost 8 bases, and 12 bases lay in between. The CDR3 DNA follows: TGTGCCAGCAGCTCGCGAAGAGGGGATGAGCAGTTCTTC. Protein product: CASSSRRGDEQFF.

The V and J genes are TRBV20-1 and TRBJ2-3; D is unclear. The CDR3 consists of 13 residues. Looked up from germline, CDR1 is DFQATT and CDR2 is SNEGSKA (reference sequence). Trimming left V 4 bases short and J 2 bases short, with 10 bases between. The CDR3 nucleotides are TGCAGTGCTACGGCCGAGCCCACAGATACGCAGTATTTT. It translates to CSATAEPTDTQYF.

This clonotype was observed a few times. The chain joins TRBV5-1 to TRBJ2-3; tentative D call: TRBD2 (6 bases). Germline V CDR1 and CDR2: SGHRS, YFSETQ. The CDR3 is made up of 19 amino acids. The V gene lost 1 base and the J gene lost 2 bases, with 23 bases spanning the gap. DNA of the CDR3: TGCGCCAGCAGCTTGTGGGGCCCGGGGGACCACACCTCCACAGATACGCAGTATTTT. Protein: CASSLWGPGDHTSTDTQYF.

The V gene is TRBV5-1, the J gene TRBJ2-7, with D possibly matching TRBD1 (5 bases). This CDR3 has 12 residues. Germline V gene lookup returns CDR1 SGHRS and CDR2 YFSETQ. Between the trimmed V and J ends, which lost 8 bases and 3 bases, there was a span of 12 bases. The CDR3 DNA follows: TGCGCCAGGAGGACACGGATCTACGAGCAGTACTTC. Protein sequence: CARRTRIYEQYF.

V gene TRBV5-1 combines with J gene TRBJ2-3; 10 nucleotides line up with TRBD2. Germline CDR1 SGHRS, CDR2 YFSETQ. The CDR3 has 17 residues. V lost 5 bases, J lost 0 bases, and 9 bases stayed unmatched. DNA of the CDR3: TGCGCCAGCAGTAGGGCTAGCGGGAGCCCCAGCACAGATACGCAGTATTTT. The encoded protein is CASSRASGSPSTDTQYF. Variable domain in full (rest from reference TRBV5-1 and TRBJ2-3): KAGVTQTPRYLIKTRGQQVTLSCSPISGHRSVSWYQQTPGQGLQFLFEYFSETQRNKGNFPGRFSGRQFSNSRSEMNVSTLELGDSALYLCASSRASGSPSTDTQYFGPGTRLTVL.

J is TRBJ2-3 and V is TRBV7-3; D is unresolved. The CDR3 spans 13 residues. The V end was cut by 3 bases, the J end by 6 bases, with 10 bases between. Per germline, CDR1 SGHTA and CDR2 FQGTGA. The CDR3 loop reads CASSFYLQDTQYF. The CDR3 nucleotides are TGTGCCAGCAGCTTCTACCTACAGGATACGCAGTATTTT.

The chain uses TRBV29-1 and TRBJ1-1; 9 bases align to TRBD1. The CDR3 consists of 13 residues. In germline, CDR1 is SQVTM, CDR2 ANQGSEA. V dropped 6 bases and J dropped 5; count of bases not matched to a gene: 7. DNA of the CDR3: TGCAGCGTATACAGGGGGCGCGGGACTGAAGCTTTCTTT. Its protein product is CSVYRGRGTEAFF.

The J gene is TRBJ2-5, the V gene TRBV29-1; D may correspond to TRBD1 or TRBD2 (6 bases each). TRBJ2-7 matches the DNA end more closely, so the J call is doubtful. This CDR3 is built from 11 residues. Per the germline V gene, CDR1 is SQVTM and CDR2 is ANQGSEA. CDR3 DNA sequence: TGCAGCGCGGGGGCAGGGCACGAGCAGTACTTC. Its translation is CSAGAGHEQYF.

V usage is TRBV12-3 or TRBV12-4 and J usage is TRBJ1-6; no clear D gene. The CDR3 totals 13 residues. V was trimmed by 7 bases and J by 7 bases, leaving 11 bases between them. CDR3 in amino acids: CASKHGRNSPLHF. CDR3 bases: TGTGCCAGCAAACATGGCAGGAATTCACCCCTCCACTTT.

This chain joins TRBV2 and TRBJ2-7, with 9 nucleotides matching TRBD1. The CDR3 spans 14 residues. The ends lost 6 bases at V and 5 bases at J; junction bases unmatched: 8. Germline V CDR1 and CDR2: SNHLY, FYNNEI. CDR3 loop: CASSAGTGFHEQYF. CDR3 bases: TGTGCCAGCAGCGCCGGGACAGGGTTTCACGAGCAGTACTTC.

The chain has TRBV12-3 or TRBV12-4 and TRBJ2-3, with 11 bases that match TRBD2. Unmatched junction bases numbered 15, after V lost 6 bases and J lost 4 bases. This CDR3 region has 18 residues. The CDR3, as DNA: TGTGCCAGCAGCTATCCCACCTCTAGCGGGGGGTCAGCAGATACGCAGTATTTT. This gives the protein CASSYPTSSGGSADTQYF.